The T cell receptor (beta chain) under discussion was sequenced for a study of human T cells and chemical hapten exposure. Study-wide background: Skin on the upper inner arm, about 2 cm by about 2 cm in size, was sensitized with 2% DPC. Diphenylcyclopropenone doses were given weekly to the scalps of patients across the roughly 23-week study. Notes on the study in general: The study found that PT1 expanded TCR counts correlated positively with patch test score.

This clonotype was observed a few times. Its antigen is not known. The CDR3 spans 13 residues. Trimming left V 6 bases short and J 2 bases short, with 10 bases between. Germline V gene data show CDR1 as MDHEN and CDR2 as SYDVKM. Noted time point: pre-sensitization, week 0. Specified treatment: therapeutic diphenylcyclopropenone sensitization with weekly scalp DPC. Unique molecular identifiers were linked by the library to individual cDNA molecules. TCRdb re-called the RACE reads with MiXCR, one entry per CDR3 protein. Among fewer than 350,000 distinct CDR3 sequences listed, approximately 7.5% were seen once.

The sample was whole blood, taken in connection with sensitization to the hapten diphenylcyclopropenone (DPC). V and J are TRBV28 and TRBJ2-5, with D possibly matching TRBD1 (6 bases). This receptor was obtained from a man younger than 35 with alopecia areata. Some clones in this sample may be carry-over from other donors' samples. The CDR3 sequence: CASRSGQQETQYF. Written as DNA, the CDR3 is TGTGCCAGCAGGTCGGGACAACAAGAGACCCAGTACTTC.